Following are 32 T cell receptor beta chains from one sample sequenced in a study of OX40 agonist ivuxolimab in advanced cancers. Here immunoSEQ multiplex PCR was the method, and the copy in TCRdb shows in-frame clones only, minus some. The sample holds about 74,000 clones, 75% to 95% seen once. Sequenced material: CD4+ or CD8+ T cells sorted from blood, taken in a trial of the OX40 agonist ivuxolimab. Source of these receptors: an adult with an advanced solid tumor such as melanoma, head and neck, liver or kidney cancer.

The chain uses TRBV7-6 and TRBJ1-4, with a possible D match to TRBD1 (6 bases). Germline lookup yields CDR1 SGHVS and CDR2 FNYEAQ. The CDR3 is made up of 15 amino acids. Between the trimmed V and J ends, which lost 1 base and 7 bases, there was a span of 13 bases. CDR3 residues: CASSLEGGSGEKLFF. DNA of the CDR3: TGTGCCAGCAGCTTAGAGGGGGGTTCAGGTGAAAAACTGTTTTTT. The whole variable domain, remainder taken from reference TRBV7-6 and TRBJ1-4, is GAGVSQSPRYKVTKRGQDVALRCDPISGHVSLYWYRQALGQGPEFLTYFNYEAQQDKSGLPNDRFSAERPEGSISTLTIQRTEQRDSAMYRCASSLEGGSGEKLFFGSGTQLSVL.

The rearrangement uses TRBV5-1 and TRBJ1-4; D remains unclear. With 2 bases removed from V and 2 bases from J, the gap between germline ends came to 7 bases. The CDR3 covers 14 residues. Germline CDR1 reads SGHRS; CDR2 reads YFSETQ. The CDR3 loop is CASSFSGTNEKLFF. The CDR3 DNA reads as TGCGCCAGCAGCTTCTCAGGTACTAATGAAAAACTGTTTTTT.

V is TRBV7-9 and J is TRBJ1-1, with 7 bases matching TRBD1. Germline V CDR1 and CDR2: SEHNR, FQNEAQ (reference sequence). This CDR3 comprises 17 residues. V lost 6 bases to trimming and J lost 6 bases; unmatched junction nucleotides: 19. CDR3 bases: TGTGCCAGCAGTGTTATTCTAACAGGGGTAGGTTCCGCTGAAGCTTTCTTT. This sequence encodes CASSVILTGVGSAEAFF. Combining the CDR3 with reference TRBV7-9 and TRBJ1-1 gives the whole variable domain DTGVSQNPRHKITKRGQNVTFRCDPISEHNRLYWYRQTLGQGPEFLTYFQNEAQLEKSRLLSDRFSAERPKGSFSTLEIQRTEQGDSAMYLCASSVILTGVGSAEAFFGQGTRLTVV.

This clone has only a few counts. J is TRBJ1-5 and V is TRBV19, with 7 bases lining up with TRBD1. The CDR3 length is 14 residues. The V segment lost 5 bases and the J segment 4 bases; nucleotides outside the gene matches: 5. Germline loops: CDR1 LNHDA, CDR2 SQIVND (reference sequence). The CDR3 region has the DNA TGTGCCAGTAGTCTATACAGGGGTAATCAGCCCCAGCATTTT. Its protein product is CASSLYRGNQPQHF.

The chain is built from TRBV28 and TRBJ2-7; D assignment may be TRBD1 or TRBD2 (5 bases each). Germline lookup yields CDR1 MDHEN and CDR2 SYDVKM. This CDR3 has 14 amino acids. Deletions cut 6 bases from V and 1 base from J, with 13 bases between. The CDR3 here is CASSLGTFSYEQYF. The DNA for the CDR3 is TGTGCCAGCAGCCTCGGGACGTTTTCCTACGAGCAGTACTTC.

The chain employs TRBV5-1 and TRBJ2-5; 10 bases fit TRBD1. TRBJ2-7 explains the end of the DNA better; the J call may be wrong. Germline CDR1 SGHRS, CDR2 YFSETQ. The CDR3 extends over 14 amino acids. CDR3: CASSDRGLSYEQYF. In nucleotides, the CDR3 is TGCGCCAGCAGCGACAGGGGGCTCTCCTACGAGCAGTACTTC.

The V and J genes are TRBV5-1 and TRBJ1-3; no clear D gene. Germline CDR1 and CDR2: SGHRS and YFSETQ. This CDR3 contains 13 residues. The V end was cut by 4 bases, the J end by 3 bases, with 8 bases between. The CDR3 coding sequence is TGCGCCAGCAGCCCGGACGGTGGAAACACCATATATTTT. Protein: CASSPDGGNTIYF. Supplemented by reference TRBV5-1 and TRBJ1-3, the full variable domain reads KAGVTQTPRYLIKTRGQQVTLSCSPISGHRSVSWYQQTPGQGLQFLFEYFSETQRNKGNFPGRFSGRQFSNSRSEMNVSTLELGDSALYLCASSPDGGNTIYFGEGSWLTVV.

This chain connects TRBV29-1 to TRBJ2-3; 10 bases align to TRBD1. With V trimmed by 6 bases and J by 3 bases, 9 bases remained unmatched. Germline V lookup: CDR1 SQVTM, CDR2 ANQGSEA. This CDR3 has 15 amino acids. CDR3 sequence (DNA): TGCAGCGTCCGACCGACAGGGGGCTTGACAGATACGCAGTATTTT. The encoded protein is CSVRPTGGLTDTQYF.

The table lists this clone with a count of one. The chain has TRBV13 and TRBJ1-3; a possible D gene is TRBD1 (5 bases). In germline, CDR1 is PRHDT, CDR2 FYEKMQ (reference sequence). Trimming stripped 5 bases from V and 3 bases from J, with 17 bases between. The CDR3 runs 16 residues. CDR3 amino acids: CASSQVLTDDGNTIYF. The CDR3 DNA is TGTGCCAGCAGCCAAGTGTTGACAGACGATGGAAACACCATATATTTT.

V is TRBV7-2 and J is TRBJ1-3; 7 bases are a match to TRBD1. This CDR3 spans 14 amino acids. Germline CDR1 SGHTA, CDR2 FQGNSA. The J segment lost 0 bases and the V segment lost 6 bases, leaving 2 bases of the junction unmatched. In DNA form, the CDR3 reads TGTGCCAGCAGGAGGACAGGCTCTGGAAACACCATATATTTT. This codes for CASRRTGSGNTIYF.

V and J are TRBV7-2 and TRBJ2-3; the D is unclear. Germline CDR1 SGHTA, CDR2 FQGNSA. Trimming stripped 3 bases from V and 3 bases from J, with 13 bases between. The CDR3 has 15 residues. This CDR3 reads CASSLIHTITDTQYF. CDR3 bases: TGTGCCAGCAGCTTGATACATACAATTACAGATACGCAGTATTTT.

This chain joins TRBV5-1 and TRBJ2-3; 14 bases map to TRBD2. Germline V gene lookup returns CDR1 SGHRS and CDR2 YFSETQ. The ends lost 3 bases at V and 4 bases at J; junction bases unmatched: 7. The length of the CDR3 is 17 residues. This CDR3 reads CASSWGLAGVLSDTQYF. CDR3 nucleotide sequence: TGCGCCAGCAGCTGGGGACTAGCGGGAGTTCTCTCAGATACGCAGTATTTT.

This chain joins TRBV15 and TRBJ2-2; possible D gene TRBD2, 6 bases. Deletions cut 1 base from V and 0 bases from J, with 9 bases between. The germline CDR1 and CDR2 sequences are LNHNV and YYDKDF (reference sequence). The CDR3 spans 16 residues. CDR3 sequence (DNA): TGTGCCACCAGCAGAGGACCGGGGGCGAACACCGGGGAGCTGTTTTTT. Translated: CATSRGPGANTGELFF.

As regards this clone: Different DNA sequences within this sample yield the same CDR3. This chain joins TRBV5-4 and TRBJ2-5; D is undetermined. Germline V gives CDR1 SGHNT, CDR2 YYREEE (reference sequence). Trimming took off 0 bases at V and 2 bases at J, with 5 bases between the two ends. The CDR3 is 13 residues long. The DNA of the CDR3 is TGTGCCAGCAGCTTGGACGAGCAAGAGACCCAGTACTTC. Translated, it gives CASSLDEQETQYF.

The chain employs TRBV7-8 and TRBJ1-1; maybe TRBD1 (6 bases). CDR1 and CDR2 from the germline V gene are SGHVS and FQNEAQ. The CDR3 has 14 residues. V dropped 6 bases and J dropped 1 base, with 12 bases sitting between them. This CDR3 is CASRQGTSNTEAFF. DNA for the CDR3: TGTGCCAGCAGACAAGGGACATCGAACACTGAAGCTTTCTTT.

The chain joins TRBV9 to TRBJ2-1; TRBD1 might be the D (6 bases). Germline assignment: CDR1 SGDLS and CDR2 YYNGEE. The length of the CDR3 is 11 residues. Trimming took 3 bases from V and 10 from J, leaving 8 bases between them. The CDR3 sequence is CASSAGTEQFF. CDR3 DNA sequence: TGTGCCAGCAGCGCCGGGACAGAGCAGTTCTTC. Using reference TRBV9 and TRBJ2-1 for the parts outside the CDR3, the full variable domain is DSGVTQTPKHLITATGQRVTLRCSPRSGDLSVYWYQQSLDQGLQFLIQYYNGEERAKGNILERFSAQQFPDLHSELNLSSLELGDSALYFCASSAGTEQFFGPGTRLTVL.

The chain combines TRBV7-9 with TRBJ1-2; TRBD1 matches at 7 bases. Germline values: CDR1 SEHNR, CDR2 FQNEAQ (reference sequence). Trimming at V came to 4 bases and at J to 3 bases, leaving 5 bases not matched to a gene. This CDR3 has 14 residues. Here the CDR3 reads CASSSGTEDYGYTF. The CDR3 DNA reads TGTGCCAGCAGCTCCGGGACAGAGGACTATGGCTACACCTTC.

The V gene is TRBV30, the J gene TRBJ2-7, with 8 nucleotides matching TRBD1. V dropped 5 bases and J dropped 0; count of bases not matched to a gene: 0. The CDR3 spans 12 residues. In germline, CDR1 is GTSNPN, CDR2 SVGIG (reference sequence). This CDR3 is CAWDRGSYEQYF. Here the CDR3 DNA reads TGTGCCTGGGACAGGGGCTCCTACGAGCAGTACTTC.

The CDR3 DNA reads TGCGCCAGCAGCCAAGTGGGGGGGGCCTACGAGCAGTACTTC. Translation gives CASSQVGGAYEQYF. This chain joins TRBV4-1 and TRBJ2-7, with 7 positions matching TRBD2. CDR1 MGHRA and CDR2 YSYEKL come from the germline V gene. V was clipped by 1 base and J by 2 bases; unmatched bases: 2. The CDR3 length is 14 residues.

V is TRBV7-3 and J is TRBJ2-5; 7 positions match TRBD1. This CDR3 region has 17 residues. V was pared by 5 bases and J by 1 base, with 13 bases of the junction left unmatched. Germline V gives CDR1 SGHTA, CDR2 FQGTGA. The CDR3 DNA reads TGTGCCAGCAGCCTCGAAGGGGGACAGACATTCCAAGAGACCCAGTACTTC. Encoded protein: CASSLEGGQTFQETQYF.

This chain's CDR3 is CARSSAETQYF. The CDR3 region has the DNA TGTGCCCGTTCTAGCGCGGAGACCCAGTACTTC. The chain carries TRBV30 and TRBJ2-5; weak D call: TRBD2 (6 bases). V shed 8 bases and J shed 5 bases, with 12 bases lying between them. Germline V gives CDR1 GTSNPN, CDR2 SVGIG (reference sequence). The CDR3 sequence is 11 residues long.

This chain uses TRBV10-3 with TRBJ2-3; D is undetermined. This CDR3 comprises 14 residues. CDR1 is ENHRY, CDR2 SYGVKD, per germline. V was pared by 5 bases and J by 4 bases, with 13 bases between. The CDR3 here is CAISIKLTPDTQYF. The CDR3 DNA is TGTGCCATCAGTATAAAATTGACCCCAGATACGCAGTATTTT.

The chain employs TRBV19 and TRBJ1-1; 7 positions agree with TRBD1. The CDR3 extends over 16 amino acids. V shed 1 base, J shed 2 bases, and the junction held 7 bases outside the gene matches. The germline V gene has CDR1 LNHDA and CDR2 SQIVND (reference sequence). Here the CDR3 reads CASSIGWGQSNTEAFF. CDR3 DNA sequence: TGTGCCAGTAGTATAGGGTGGGGACAGTCTAACACTGAAGCTTTCTTT.

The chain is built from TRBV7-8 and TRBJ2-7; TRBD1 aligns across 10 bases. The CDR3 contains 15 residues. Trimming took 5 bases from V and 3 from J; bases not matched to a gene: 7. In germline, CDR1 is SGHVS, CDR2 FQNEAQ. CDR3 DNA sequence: TGTGCCAGCAGCCTTGGGACAGGGGATGGCTACGAGCAGTACTTC. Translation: CASSLGTGDGYEQYF.

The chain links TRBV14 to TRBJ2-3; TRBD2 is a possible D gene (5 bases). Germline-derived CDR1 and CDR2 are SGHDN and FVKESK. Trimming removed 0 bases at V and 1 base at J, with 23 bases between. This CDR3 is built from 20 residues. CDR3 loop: CASSQEPWQDLASGTDTQYF. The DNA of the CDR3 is TGTGCCAGCAGCCAAGAGCCCTGGCAGGACCTAGCTTCGGGCACAGATACGCAGTATTTT.

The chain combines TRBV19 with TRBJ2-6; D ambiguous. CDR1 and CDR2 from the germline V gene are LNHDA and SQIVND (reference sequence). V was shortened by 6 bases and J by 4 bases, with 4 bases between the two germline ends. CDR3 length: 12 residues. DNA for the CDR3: TGTGCCAGTAGACAAGGGGCCAACGTCCTGACTTTC. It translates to CASRQGANVLTF.

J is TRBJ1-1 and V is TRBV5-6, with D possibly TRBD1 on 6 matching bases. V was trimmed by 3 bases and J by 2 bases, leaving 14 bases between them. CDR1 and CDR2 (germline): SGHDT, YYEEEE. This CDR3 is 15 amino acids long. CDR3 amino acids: CASSSALRGNTEAFF. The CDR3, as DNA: TGTGCCAGCAGCTCAGCCCTCAGGGGAAACACTGAAGCTTTCTTT.

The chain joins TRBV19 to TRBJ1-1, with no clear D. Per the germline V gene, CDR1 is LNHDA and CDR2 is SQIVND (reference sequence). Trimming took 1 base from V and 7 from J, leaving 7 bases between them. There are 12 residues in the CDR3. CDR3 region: CASSIGRLEAFF. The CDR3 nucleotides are TGTGCCAGTAGTATAGGGAGACTTGAAGCTTTCTTT.

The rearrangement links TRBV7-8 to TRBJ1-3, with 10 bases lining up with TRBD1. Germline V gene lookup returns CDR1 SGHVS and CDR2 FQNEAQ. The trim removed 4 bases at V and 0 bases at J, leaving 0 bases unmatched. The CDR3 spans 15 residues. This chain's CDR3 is CASSWTGGSGNTIYF. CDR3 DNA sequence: TGTGCCAGCAGCTGGACAGGGGGCTCTGGAAACACCATATATTTT.

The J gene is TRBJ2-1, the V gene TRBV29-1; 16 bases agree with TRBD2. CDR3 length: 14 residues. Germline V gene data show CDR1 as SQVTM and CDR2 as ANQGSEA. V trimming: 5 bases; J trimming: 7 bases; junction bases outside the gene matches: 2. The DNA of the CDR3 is TGCAGCGTTCCGGGACTAGCGGGGGGGAATGAGCAGTTCTTC. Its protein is CSVPGLAGGNEQFF.

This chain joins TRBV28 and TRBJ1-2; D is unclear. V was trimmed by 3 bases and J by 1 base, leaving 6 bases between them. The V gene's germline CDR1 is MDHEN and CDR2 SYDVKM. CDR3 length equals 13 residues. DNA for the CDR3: TGTGCCAGCAGTTTGGTCCGTAACTATGGCTACACCTTC. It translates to CASSLVRNYGYTF.

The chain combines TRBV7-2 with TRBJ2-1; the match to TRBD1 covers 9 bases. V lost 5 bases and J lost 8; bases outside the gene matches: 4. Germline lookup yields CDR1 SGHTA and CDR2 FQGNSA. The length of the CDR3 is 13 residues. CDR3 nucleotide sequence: TGTGCCAGCAGCGAACAGGGGGCCTATGAGCAGTTCTTC. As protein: CASSEQGAYEQFF.